The 19 T cell receptor beta chains presented below share a single source sample, sequenced in a study of T-cell memory formation after mild COVID-19 (dated by TCRdb to 2020 to 2023). Library preparation was by 5' RACE. Sequencing relied on an Illumina NovaSeq 6000. TCRdb reprocessing: public reads trimmed at Q25 with fastp, clones called with MiXCR, in-frame beta chains kept. Merged by CDR3 protein, the rows form single entries marked with the most common genes and DNA. This sample has about 340,000 distinct CDR3 sequences in its table, and roughly 20% of those were observed once. Around 13% of the sample is in the top ten clones. The sequenced material came from PBMCs or a T cell subset sorted from them (not recorded which). These receptors were taken from an adult woman who had mild COVID-19 (a few samples of this study predate the infection). The sample titles of this study are shuffled in the database, so cell type and time point are left out; the donor was told from shared clones.

This clonotype was detected a few times. This chain uses TRBV20-1 with TRBJ2-7; possible D gene TRBD2, 5 bases. The CDR3 has 13 residues. V lost 3 bases and J lost 0, with 9 bases in between. Germline loops: CDR1 DFQATT, CDR2 SNEGSKA (reference sequence). This CDR3 is CSASPGSSYEQYF. The CDR3 DNA is TGCAGTGCTAGTCCGGGGAGCTCCTACGAGCAGTACTTC.

The J gene is TRBJ2-1, the V gene TRBV7-8; D call uncertain. CDR1 and CDR2 (germline): SGHVS, FQNEAQ. V was shortened by 2 bases and J by 10 bases, with 12 bases between the two germline ends. The CDR3 is made up of 13 amino acids. The CDR3 DNA reads as TGTGCCAGCAGCTTACCGAGGCCTCGCGAGCAGTTCTTC. Encoded protein: CASSLPRPREQFF.

This clonotype has just a few counts. This sequence joins TRBV7-9 and TRBJ2-4, with a tentative D call TRBD2 (6 bases). The V gene lost 1 base and the J gene lost 13 bases, with 14 bases spanning the gap. Germline V lookup: CDR1 SEHNR, CDR2 FQNEAQ (reference sequence). The CDR3 is made up of 13 amino acids. The CDR3 region is CASSLGYGTRQYF. DNA for the CDR3: TGTGCCAGCAGCTTAGGTTACGGGACTCGACAGTACTTC.

In this sample, this clonotype turned up a few times. CDR3 nucleotides: TGCGCCAGCAGCTCTAGCGGGGGGGCCGGAGAGACCCAGTACTTC. This gives the protein CASSSSGGAGETQYF. The gene calls are TRBV5-1 and TRBJ2-5; 12 bases fit TRBD2. With 3 bases clipped from V and 4 bases from J, the junction kept 4 bases outside the gene matches. The CDR3 runs 15 residues. Germline V gives CDR1 SGHRS, CDR2 YFSETQ.

J is TRBJ2-5 and V is TRBV5-5, with 8 bases matching TRBD1. After removal of 3 bases from V and 0 bases from J, the junction contained 7 bases not matched to a gene. CDR1 and CDR2 from the germline V gene are SGHKS and YYEKEE (reference sequence). The CDR3 has 16 residues. This CDR3 is CASSSRQGTYQETQYF. The CDR3 region has the DNA TGTGCCAGCAGCTCCAGACAGGGGACGTACCAAGAGACCCAGTACTTC.

This clonotype has only a few counts. The chain is built from TRBV6-5 and TRBJ2-4, with D possibly being TRBD1 (6 bases). The CDR3 extends over 13 amino acids. V gave up 5 bases and J gave up 7 bases, with 12 bases separating them. The V gene's germline CDR1 is MNHEY and CDR2 SVGAGI. DNA for the CDR3: TGTGCCAGCAGTAAGCGGACAGTGAACATTCAGTACTTC. Its protein is CASSKRTVNIQYF.

This clonotype has more than one count but fewer than ten. The V gene is TRBV2, the J gene TRBJ1-2, with TRBD1 matching over 9 bases. V shed 7 bases, J shed 3 bases, and the junction held 6 bases outside the gene matches. Germline CDR1 SNHLY, CDR2 FYNNEI. The CDR3 is 14 amino acids. The DNA of the CDR3 is TGTGCCAGCACCAGGACAGGGGAGGACTATGGCTACACCTTC. Translation: CASTRTGEDYGYTF.

This sequence joins TRBV7-8 and TRBJ2-1; D gene ambiguous. V gave up 1 base and J gave up 8 bases, with 6 bases separating them. Germline CDR1 SGHVS, CDR2 FQNEAQ. CDR3 length: 12 amino acids. Here the CDR3 reads CASSLGDHEQFF. The CDR3 bases are TGTGCCAGCAGCTTAGGTGACCATGAGCAGTTCTTC.

This clonotype was detected only a few times. The genes are TRBV6-5 and TRBJ2-7; 8 bases are shared with TRBD1. Looked up from germline, CDR1 is MNHEY and CDR2 is SVGAGI. The V gene end was trimmed by 0 bases and the J gene end by 1 base; junction bases not matched to a gene: 2. The CDR3 sequence is 15 residues long. In nucleotides, the CDR3 is TGTGCCAGCAGTTACTCAGGACAGGGTTCCTACGAGCAGTACTTC. Translation gives CASSYSGQGSYEQYF.

This clonotype was found a few times. The chain employs TRBV7-6 and TRBJ2-2, with 7 bases identical to TRBD1. Germline V gives CDR1 SGHVS, CDR2 FNYEAQ. V was clipped by 3 bases and J by 5 bases; unmatched bases: 3. The CDR3 has 14 residues. CDR3 bases: TGTGCCAGCAGCTTGACAGGGCCAACCGGGGAGCTGTTTTTT. It translates to CASSLTGPTGELFF.

The J gene is TRBJ1-2, the V gene TRBV12-3 or TRBV12-4, with D perhaps matching TRBD1 (5 bases). V lost 6 bases to trimming and J lost 8 bases, with 22 bases between them. The CDR3 extends over 15 amino acids. In DNA, the CDR3 is TGTGCCAGCAGCTCGGGGGTAACTTTGCATCAGGGCTACACCTTC. This translates into CASSSGVTLHQGYTF.

This clonotype was found a few times. CDR3 DNA: TGTGCCACCAGTGGTGTTAGCGGGAGCCATGAGCAGTTCTTC. This sequence encodes CATSGVSGSHEQFF. This chain joins TRBV24-1 and TRBJ2-1; 9 bases are a match to TRBD2. The J segment lost 8 bases and the V segment lost 5 bases, leaving 6 bases of the junction unmatched. The CDR3 has 14 residues. Germline CDR1 reads KGHDR; CDR2 reads SFDVKD.

This clonotype has a handful of counts. The chain carries TRBV6-5 and TRBJ2-7; a weak D match, TRBD1 (6 bases). The CDR3 sequence is 15 residues long. From germline, CDR1 is MNHEY and CDR2 SVGAGI. Trimming took 0 bases from V and 6 from J, leaving 15 bases between them. CDR3 in amino acids: CASSYSGRGGSEQYF. The CDR3 DNA is TGTGCCAGCAGTTACTCGGGGAGAGGGGGTAGCGAGCAGTACTTC.

This clonotype was recorded a few times. The V gene is TRBV9, the J gene TRBJ2-2; D remains ambiguous. Germline values: CDR1 SGDLS, CDR2 YYNGEE. This CDR3 contains 13 residues. V was clipped by 2 bases and J by 4 bases, with 6 bases between them. This chain's CDR3 is CASSVQATGELFF. The CDR3 DNA follows: TGTGCCAGCAGCGTTCAGGCCACCGGGGAGCTGTTTTTT.

The genes are TRBV4-1 and TRBJ2-3; 9 nucleotides agree with TRBD2. CDR1 MGHRA and CDR2 YSYEKL come from the germline V gene. Losses at the gene ends were 4 bases for V and 2 bases for J; bases not matched to a gene: 1. This CDR3 spans 14 amino acids. The chain's CDR3 is CASSRGGDTDTQYF. The DNA of the CDR3 is TGCGCCAGCAGCCGCGGGGGGGACACAGATACGCAGTATTTT.

This clonotype was detected a few times. The J gene is TRBJ2-3, the V gene TRBV12-3 or TRBV12-4; TRBD2 matches 10 bases. This CDR3 contains 18 residues. Trimming cost V 6 bases and J 3 bases; bases outside gene matches: 15. The CDR3 here is CASRLRTSGQLKTDTQYF. The CDR3 nucleotides are TGTGCCAGCAGACTCAGGACTAGCGGACAACTGAAGACAGATACGCAGTATTTT.

This chain connects TRBV7-3 to TRBJ2-3, with no clear D. V shed 4 bases and J shed 1 base, with 9 bases lying between them. Looked up from germline, CDR1 is SGHTA and CDR2 is FQGTGA. The length of the CDR3 is 14 residues. The CDR3 sequence is CASSSLPGTDTQYF. The CDR3 DNA is TGTGCCAGCAGCTCACTCCCTGGCACAGATACGCAGTATTTT.

J is TRBJ2-1 and V is TRBV12-3 or TRBV12-4, with 10 bases identical to TRBD2. The CDR3 is 16 amino acids. J was trimmed by 6 bases and V by 6 bases; bases with no gene match: 11. The CDR3 sequence: CASRFWSSGRTNEQFF. The CDR3 coding sequence is TGTGCCAGCAGATTTTGGAGTAGCGGGAGGACCAATGAGCAGTTCTTC.

The V call is TRBV20-1, the J call TRBJ2-1; 7 nucleotides agree with TRBD2. Germline CDR1 DFQATT, CDR2 SNEGSKA (reference sequence). The CDR3 length is 15 residues. V gave up 6 bases and J gave up 5 bases; unmatched junction bases: 13. This CDR3 is CSARPAGTIHNEQFF. The CDR3 DNA sequence: TGCAGTGCGCGACCCGCCGGGACTATCCACAATGAGCAGTTCTTC.